This T cell receptor (beta chain) was found in a study of cytomegalovirus exposure and HLA in healthy donors. Study-wide results and limits: The number of N-insertions in an Asian-associated ancestry cluster was reportedly below the approximately 690-donor mean in a later analysis.

The length of the CDR3 is 15 residues. CDR1 MNHNS and CDR2 SASEGT come from the germline V gene. V lost 5 bases to trimming and J lost 2 bases, with 13 bases between them. Amplification used 60 Vbeta primers and 13 Jbeta primers. Original analysis: Later, about 80 million unique TCR beta chains were counted in an analysis, and 10 million to 12 million of them were shared. TCRdb's copy holds only in-frame clones and misses some; the assay was immunoSEQ multiplex PCR. The V and J calls and clone size come from that table; D and trimming were worked out from the DNA. The repertoire holds some 180,000 clones, with under 85% as singletons. Concerning this clone: No antigen is known for it.

The clonotype was recovered from a male donor in good health and CMV-seronegative. This chain connects TRBV6-1 to TRBJ1-5; D is undetermined. Material for sequencing was PBMCs. CDR3 loop: CASSQFHRGNQPQHF. As DNA, the CDR3 is TGTGCCAGCAGTCAATTTCACAGAGGCAATCAGCCCCAGCATTTT.